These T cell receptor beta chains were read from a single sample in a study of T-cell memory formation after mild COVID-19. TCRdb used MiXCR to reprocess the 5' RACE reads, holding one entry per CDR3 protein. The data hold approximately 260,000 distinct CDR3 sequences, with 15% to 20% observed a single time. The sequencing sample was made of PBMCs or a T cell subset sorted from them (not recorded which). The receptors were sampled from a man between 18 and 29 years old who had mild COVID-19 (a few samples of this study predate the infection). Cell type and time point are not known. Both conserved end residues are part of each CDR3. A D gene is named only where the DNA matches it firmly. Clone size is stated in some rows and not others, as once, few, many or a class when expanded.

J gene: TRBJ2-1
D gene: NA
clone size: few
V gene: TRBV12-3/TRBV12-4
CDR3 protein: CASSFSHEQFF
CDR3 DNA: TGTGCCAGCAGTTTCTCCCATGAGCAGTTCTTC

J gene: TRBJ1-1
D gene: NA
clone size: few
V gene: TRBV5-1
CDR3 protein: CASSTTGSGTEAFF
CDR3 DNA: TGCGCCAGCAGCACAACAGGGAGTGGCACTGAAGCTTTCTTT

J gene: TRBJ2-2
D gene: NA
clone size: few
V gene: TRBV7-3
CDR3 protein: CASSSLTGTGELFF
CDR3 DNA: TGTGCCAGCAGCTCTCTGACAGGCACCGGGGAGCTGTTTTTT

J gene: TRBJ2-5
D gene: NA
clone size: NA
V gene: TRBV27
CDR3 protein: CASSGRWSREETQYF
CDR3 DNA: TGTGCCAGCAGTGGCCGATGGAGCCGTGAGGAGACCCAGTACTTC

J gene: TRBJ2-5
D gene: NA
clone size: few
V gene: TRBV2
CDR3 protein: CASSDPLEETQYF
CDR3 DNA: TGTGCCAGCAGTGACCCCCTCGAGGAGACCCAGTACTTC

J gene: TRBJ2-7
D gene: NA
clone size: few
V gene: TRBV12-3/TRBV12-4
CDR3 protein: CASRGSVEHEQYF
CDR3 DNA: TGTGCCAGCAGGGGTTCCGTGGAGCACGAGCAGTACTTC

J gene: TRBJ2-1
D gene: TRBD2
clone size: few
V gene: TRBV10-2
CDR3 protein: CASSESGSGGAYEQFF
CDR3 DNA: TGCGCCAGCAGTGAGTCGGGGAGCGGGGGGGCCTATGAGCAGTTCTTC

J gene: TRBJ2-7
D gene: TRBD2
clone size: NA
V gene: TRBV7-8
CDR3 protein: CASSLVSSLAGGLYEQYF
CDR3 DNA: TGTGCCAGCAGCTTAGTTAGTAGTTTAGCGGGGGGGCTCTACGAGCAGTACTTC

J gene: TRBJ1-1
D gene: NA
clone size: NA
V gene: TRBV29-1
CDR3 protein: CSASGHLNTEAFF
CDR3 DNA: TGCAGCGCATCGGGACATTTGAACACTGAAGCTTTCTTT

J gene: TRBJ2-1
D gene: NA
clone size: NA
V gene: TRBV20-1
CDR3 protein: CSADERPIDNEQFF
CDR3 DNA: TGCAGTGCTGACGAACGCCCCATAGACAATGAGCAGTTCTTC

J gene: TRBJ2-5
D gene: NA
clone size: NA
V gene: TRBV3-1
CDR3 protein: CASSPPQQAQYF
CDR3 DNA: TGTGCCAGCAGCCCCCCCCAGCAGGCCCAGTACTTC

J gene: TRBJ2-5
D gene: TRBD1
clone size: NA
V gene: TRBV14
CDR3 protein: CASSQPRTGQETQYF
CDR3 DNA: TGTGCCAGCAGCCAACCGCGGACAGGACAAGAGACCCAGTACTTC

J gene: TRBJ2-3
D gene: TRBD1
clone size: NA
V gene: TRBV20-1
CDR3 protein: CSAREGQGGLDTQYF
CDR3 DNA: TGCAGTGCTAGAGAGGGACAGGGGGGTTTAGATACGCAGTATTTT

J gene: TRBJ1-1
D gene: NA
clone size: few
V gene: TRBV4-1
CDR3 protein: CASSQVIAAEAFF
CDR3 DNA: TGCGCCAGCAGCCAAGTTATCGCCGCTGAAGCTTTCTTT

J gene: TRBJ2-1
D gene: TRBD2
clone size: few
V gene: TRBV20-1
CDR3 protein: CSAVSGGLYPGDIHNLHEQFF
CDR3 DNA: TGCAGTGCTGTTAGCGGGGGGCTATACCCAGGGGATATTCATAATCTCCATGAGCAGTTCTTC

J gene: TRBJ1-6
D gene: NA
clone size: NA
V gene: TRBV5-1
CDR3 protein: CASSFWAGDSPLHF
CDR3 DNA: TGCGCCAGCAGCTTTTGGGCAGGGGATTCACCCCTCCACTTT

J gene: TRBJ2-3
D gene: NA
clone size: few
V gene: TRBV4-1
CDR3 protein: CASSQVGGTTDTQYF
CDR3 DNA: TGCGCCAGCAGCCAAGTTGGGGGGACCACAGATACGCAGTATTTT

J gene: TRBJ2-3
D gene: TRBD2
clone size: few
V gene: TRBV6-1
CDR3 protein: CASSPTSAGTDTQYF
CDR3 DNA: TGTGCCAGCAGTCCAACTAGCGCGGGCACAGATACGCAGTATTTT

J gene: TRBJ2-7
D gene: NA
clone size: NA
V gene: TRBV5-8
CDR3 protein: CASSSPGHRYEQYF
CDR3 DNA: TGTGCCAGCAGCTCACCGGGACATCGGTACGAGCAGTACTTC

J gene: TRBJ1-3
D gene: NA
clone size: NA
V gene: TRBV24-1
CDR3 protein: CATSDRQGNTIYF
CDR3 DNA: TGTGCCACCAGTGATCGACAGGGAAACACCATATATTTT

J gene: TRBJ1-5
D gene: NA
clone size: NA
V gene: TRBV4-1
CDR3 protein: CASSRAQGNQPQHF
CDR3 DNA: TGCGCCAGCAGTCGGGCACAGGGCAATCAGCCCCAGCATTTT

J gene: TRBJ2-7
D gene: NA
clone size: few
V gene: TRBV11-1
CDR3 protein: CASSSRQPYEQYF
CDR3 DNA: TGTGCCAGCAGCTCGAGACAGCCTTACGAGCAGTACTTC

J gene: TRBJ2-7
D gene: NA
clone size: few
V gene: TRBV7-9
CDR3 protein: CASRSPGAEQYF
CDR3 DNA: TGTGCCAGCAGAAGCCCAGGGGCCGAGCAGTACTTC

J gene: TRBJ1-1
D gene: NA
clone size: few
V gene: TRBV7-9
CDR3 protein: CASSPLQGVTEAFF
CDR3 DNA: TGTGCCAGCAGCCCGCTACAGGGTGTCACTGAAGCTTTCTTT

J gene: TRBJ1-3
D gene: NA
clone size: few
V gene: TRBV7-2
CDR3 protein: CASSLSYNSGNTIYF
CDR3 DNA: TGTGCCAGCAGCTTAAGCTACAACTCTGGAAACACCATATATTTT

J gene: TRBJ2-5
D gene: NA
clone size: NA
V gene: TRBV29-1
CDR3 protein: CSVVGPGARETQYF
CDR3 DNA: TGCAGCGTTGTCGGTCCGGGGGCAAGAGAGACCCAGTACTTC

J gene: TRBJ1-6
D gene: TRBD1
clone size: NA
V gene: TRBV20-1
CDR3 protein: CSARKKGARRDSPLHF
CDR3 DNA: TGCAGTGCTAGGAAAAAGGGGGCACGCAGGGATTCACCCCTCCACTTT

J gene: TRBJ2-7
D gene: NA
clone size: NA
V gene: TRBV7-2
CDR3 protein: CASSLSRGYEQYF
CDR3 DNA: TGTGCCAGCAGCTTATCCCGGGGCTACGAGCAGTACTTC

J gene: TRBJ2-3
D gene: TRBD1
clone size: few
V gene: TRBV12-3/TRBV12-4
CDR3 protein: CASSQTGGRTDTQYF
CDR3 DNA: TGTGCCAGCAGCCAGACAGGGGGCCGCACAGATACGCAGTATTTT

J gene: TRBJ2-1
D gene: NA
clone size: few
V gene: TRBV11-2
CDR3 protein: CASSFAGLDNNEQFF
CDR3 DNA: TGTGCCAGCAGCTTCGCGGGCTTAGACAACAATGAGCAGTTCTTC

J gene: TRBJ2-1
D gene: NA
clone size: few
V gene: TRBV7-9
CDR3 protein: CASSLRVADEQFF
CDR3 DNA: TGTGCCAGCAGCTTAAGAGTTGCCGATGAGCAGTTCTTC

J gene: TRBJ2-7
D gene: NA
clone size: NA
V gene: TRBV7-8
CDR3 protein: CASSLGPPSGPYEQYF
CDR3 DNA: TGTGCCAGCAGCTTAGGACCGCCGTCAGGGCCCTACGAGCAGTACTTC

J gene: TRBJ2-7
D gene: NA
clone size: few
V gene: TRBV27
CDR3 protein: CASFGMGTAVLYEQYF
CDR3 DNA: TGTGCCAGCTTCGGTATGGGGACTGCCGTCCTCTACGAGCAGTACTTC

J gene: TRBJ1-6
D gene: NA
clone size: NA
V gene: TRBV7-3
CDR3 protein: CASSKSGINSPLHF
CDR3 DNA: TGTGCCAGCAGCAAGTCCGGGATCAACTCACCCCTCCACTTT

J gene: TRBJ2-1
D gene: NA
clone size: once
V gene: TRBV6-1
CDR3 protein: CASNDMGLHNEQFF
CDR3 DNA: TGTGCCAGCAACGACATGGGACTCCACAATGAGCAGTTCTTC

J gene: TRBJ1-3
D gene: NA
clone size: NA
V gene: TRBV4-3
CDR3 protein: CASSQEWGESGRNTIYF
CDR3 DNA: TGCGCCAGCAGCCAAGAGTGGGGAGAATCCGGCAGAAACACCATATATTTT

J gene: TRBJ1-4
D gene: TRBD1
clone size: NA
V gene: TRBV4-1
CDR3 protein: CASSQTQGDLRLFF
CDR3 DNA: TGCGCCAGCAGCCAAACTCAGGGGGACCTTAGACTGTTTTTT

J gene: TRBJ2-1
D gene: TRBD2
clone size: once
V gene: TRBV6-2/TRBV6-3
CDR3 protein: CASTRVAGGLNEQFF
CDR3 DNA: TGTGCCAGCACCCGGGTAGCGGGGGGCCTAAATGAGCAGTTCTTC